This T cell receptor (beta chain) stems from a study of blood T cells in healthy people across ages (dated by TCRdb to the mid-2010s). About the full investigation: In model experiments, template switching captured roughly one uniquely barcoded TCR beta cDNA molecule for every two T cells. To track age-related changes in TCR beta repertoire diversity, the study relied on deep sequencing normalized with unique cDNA molecular identifiers. Donors were grouped into four age groups: young (average 16 years), middle-aged (under 40), aged (around 60) and long-lived (about 82). To avoid experimental bias, donors of different ages were distributed randomly across sequencing lanes. The study analyzed two additional independent replicas of 1 million unique cDNA reads from the same blood draw for two donors, one aged 18 to 30 and one aged 80 or older.

Broader findings and caveats from the paper: Because profiling used bulk unsorted PBMCs, naive and antigen-experienced compartments could not be compared conclusively. Observed TCR beta diversity correlated strongly with the percentage of naive T cells measured by flow cytometry. The long-lived group showed more naive CD4+ T cells, fewer expanded clones and increased TCR diversity than the aged group, suggesting age selection. Donor CMV infection status was unknown, potentially confounding age-related changes in expanded clonotypes. Estimates of total diversity based on one million sequenced T cells were considered lower bounds and underestimates. As age increased, observed TCR beta diversity per million T cells dropped in a roughly linear way, and a significant reduction was already evident by age about 40.

Based on the germline V gene, the CDR1 and CDR2 sequences are KGHSH and LQKENI. The cysteine opens and the phenylalanine closes a CDR3 of 15 amino acids. The read is trimmed to its CDR3 DNA, 45 bases read in frame from base 1. This clonotype has more than one count but fewer than ten. This clone's antigen is unknown. Per-base quality was not reported, and no clone a single base away is much larger than it. The method was 5' RACE. For sequencing, an Illumina HiSeq 2500 was employed. A second PCR of about 7 to 12 cycles was performed with a sample-barcoded 5' primer and a J-beta primer mix. A unique molecular identifier was introduced onto each TCR beta cDNA molecule by a template-switch 5' adaptor carrying 12 random nucleotides. Each sample yielded at least 2.5 million CDR3-containing paired-end reads. All of the RNA was converted into first-strand cDNA using the Mint cDNA synthesis kit, with a TRBC-specific oligonucleotide serving as the primer. Following uracil-DNA glycosylase treatment, all cDNA underwent a first 18-cycle PCR with the universal primers M1SS and BC2_uni_R. Under the source paper's analysis protocol: Each sample was normalized by randomly selecting 1 million high-quality reads, each carrying a distinct molecular identifier. Instead of being binned into consensus sequences, reads with shared molecular identifiers were discarded. MiTCR, with a Q25 quality threshold and the strictest error-elimination algorithm, was used for CDR3 identification, clonotype clustering and error correction. A nonparametric unseen species model using Euler transformation provided a lower-bound estimate of total TCR beta diversity. The public reads were reprocessed in TCRdb via fastp at Q25 and MiXCR, keeping in-frame beta chains. Rows with one shared CDR3 protein collapse into an entry with the most common genes and DNA. For this entry, the V and J calls and clone size follow TCRdb and not the study's own pipeline. A total of about 570,000 distinct CDR3 sequences appear in this sample, 27% of them only once. The ten largest clonotypes hold around 18% of the sample.

Donors were a few dozen systemically healthy Caucasian individuals from Russia aged roughly 6 to 100 years. Ten milliliters of peripheral blood were drawn from each donor into EDTA-treated Vacutainer tubes. Ficoll-Paque density-gradient centrifugation was used to isolate PBMCs, with at least 6 million per sample. Total RNA, at least 6 micrograms per sample, was extracted from PBMCs with Trizol reagent. The percentages of naive CD45RAhigh/CD27high T cells were determined by flow cytometry on a PBMC aliquot from every donor. This receptor was obtained from a woman in her 70s in good health. The sequence joins TRBV18 to TRBJ2-5; 11 central nucleotides agree with TRBD2. The closer fit of TRBJ2-1 to the DNA end suggests the J call may be wrong. Sequenced sample: blood. The CDR3 here reads CASSLIAGGLSEQFF. The DNA sequence is TGTGCCAGCTCACTTATAGCGGGGGGGCTAAGTGAGCAGTTCTTC.